The 24 T cell receptor beta chains listed next were all sequenced from one sample in a study of beta chain features in type 1 diabetes. Reverse transcription of all isolated RNA meant that expressed TCRB transcripts were sequenced. Using immunoSEQ multiplex PCR, the repertoire was profiled, and TCRdb retains in-frame clones only, with some absent. The sample yields hundreds of thousands of clones, less than 20% seen once. What was sequenced was naive CD4+ T cells from blood. The receptor source for this set is a young man in good health.

This clone was seen more than once but under ten times. The genes are TRBV5-1 and TRBJ1-1, with no clear D. V was trimmed by 0 bases and J by 3 bases, leaving 6 bases between them. The CDR3 loop spans 13 amino acids. The germline gives CDR1 SGHRS, CDR2 YFSETQ. The CDR3 protein is CASSLGEYTEAFF. CDR3 in DNA: TGCGCCAGCAGCTTGGGGGAGTACACTGAAGCTTTCTTT.

This clone was detected a few times. This chain connects TRBV27 to TRBJ1-2, with D maybe TRBD1 (5 bases). V gave up 7 bases and J gave up 8 bases, with 14 bases separating them. CDR1 is MNHEY and CDR2 is SMNVEV in the germline V gene (reference sequence). This CDR3 comprises 12 residues. The CDR3 reads CASKQGKVGYTF. CDR3 nucleotide sequence: TGTGCCAGCAAGCAGGGTAAAGTAGGCTACACCTTC.

This clone was counted between two and nine times. J is TRBJ1-5 and V is TRBV7-2; D not resolved. V lost 5 bases, J lost 2 bases, and 13 bases lay in between. Germline V gives CDR1 SGHTA, CDR2 FQGNSA. The CDR3 totals 15 residues. The CDR3 loop is CASSLVPFGNQPQHF. CDR3 nucleotides: TGTGCCAGCAGCCTTGTCCCTTTTGGCAATCAGCCCCAGCATTTT.

The chain couples TRBV29-1 to TRBJ2-2, with D tentatively TRBD1 or TRBD2 (5 bases each). Per germline, CDR1 SQVTM and CDR2 ANQGSEA. The CDR3 consists of 16 residues. Trimming pared 6 bases from V and 1 base from J, leaving 18 bases between. CDR3 DNA: TGCAGCGTGCCTCCTTCGGGACGGATGAACACCGGGGAGCTGTTTTTT. This codes for CSVPPSGRMNTGELFF.

The chain couples TRBV5-4 to TRBJ1-6, with 8 nucleotides matching TRBD1. Germline V gene data show CDR1 as SGHNT and CDR2 as YYREEE (reference sequence). This CDR3 has 18 amino acids. Trimming removed 4 bases from V and 5 bases from J; junction bases left unmatched: 14. In nucleotides, the CDR3 is TGTGCCAGCAGCGCGACCTTGACCAACAGGGGGAATAATTCACCCCTCCACTTT. Translated: CASSATLTNRGNNSPLHF.

The chain links TRBV4-3 to TRBJ1-2; TRBD1 is a possible D gene (6 bases). CDR1 and CDR2 from the germline V gene are LGHNA and YSLEER. V was shortened by 0 bases and J by 8 bases, with 16 bases between the two germline ends. The CDR3 extends over 15 amino acids. This CDR3 reads CASSQELSGGQGYTF. CDR3 nucleotides: TGCGCCAGCAGCCAAGAGTTGTCGGGGGGCCAGGGCTACACCTTC.

The chain combines TRBV13 with TRBJ1-2; 7 bases match TRBD1. The CDR3 runs to 11 residues. CDR1 and CDR2 (germline): PRHDT, FYEKMQ (reference sequence). The J segment lost 8 bases and the V segment lost 5 bases, leaving 2 bases of the junction unmatched. CDR3 sequence: CASSRGGGYTF. CDR3 DNA sequence: TGTGCCAGCAGCCGAGGGGGCGGCTACACCTTC. The whole variable domain, remainder taken from reference TRBV13 and TRBJ1-2, is AAGVIQSPRHLIKEKRETATLKCYPIPRHDTVYWYQQGPGQDPQFLISFYEKMQSDKGSIPDRFSAQQFSDYHSELNMSSLELGDSALYFCASSRGGGYTFGSGTRLTVV.

The chain has TRBV7-3 and TRBJ2-1; D gene ambiguous. V shed 5 bases and J shed 1 base, with 18 bases lying between them. The V gene's germline CDR1 is SGHTA and CDR2 FQGTGA. The CDR3 spans 17 residues. The CDR3 DNA is TGTGCCAGCAGCCCTTGGGCCTCTCGAAATTCCTACAATGAGCAGTTCTTC. Translating it yields CASSPWASRNSYNEQFF.

The rearrangement links TRBV11-2 to TRBJ2-6; D is unresolved. The V end was cut by 5 bases, the J end by 0 bases, with 5 bases between. Germline lookup yields CDR1 SGHAT and CDR2 FQNNGV. CDR3 size: 14 residues. In DNA form, the CDR3 reads TGTGCCAGCAGCCCAGCCTCTGGGGCCAACGTCCTGACTTTC. Translating it yields CASSPASGANVLTF.

This clone was observed a few times. This rearrangement joins TRBV6-1 to TRBJ1-5, with D hard to call. Germline V lookup: CDR1 MNHNS, CDR2 SASEGT. Trimming removed 1 base from V and 3 bases from J, with 4 bases in between. The CDR3 is 13 amino acids. CDR3 loop: CASSEGDNQPQHF. CDR3 sequence (DNA): TGTGCCAGCAGTGAAGGCGACAATCAGCCCCAGCATTTT.

This clone was counted a few times. The rearrangement uses TRBV19 and TRBJ1-2; maybe TRBD1 (6 bases). With 6 bases removed from V and 2 bases from J, the gap between germline ends came to 13 bases. The CDR3 is 14 amino acids. Germline lookup yields CDR1 LNHDA and CDR2 SQIVND (reference sequence). The CDR3 nucleotides read TGTGCCAGTAGCCTCCGGGACACAAACTATGGCTACACCTTC. Its protein is CASSLRDTNYGYTF. The full variable domain, its missing parts supplied by reference TRBV19 and TRBJ1-2, is DGGITQSPKYLFRKEGQNVTLSCEQNLNHDAMYWYRQDPGQGLRLIYYSQIVNDFQKGDIAEGYSVSREKKESFPLTVTSAQKNPTAFYLCASSLRDTNYGYTFGSGTRLTVV.

This clone was detected a few times. The chain couples TRBV28 to TRBJ1-2; D may be TRBD1 (6 bases). V lost 7 bases, J lost 4 bases, and 13 bases lay in between. The CDR3 has 13 amino acids. Looked up from germline, CDR1 is MDHEN and CDR2 is SYDVKM. CDR3 region: CASITTGFYGYTF. CDR3 sequence (DNA): TGTGCCAGCATCACGACAGGCTTCTATGGCTACACCTTC.

The chain joins TRBV15 to TRBJ2-1, with TRBD1 matching 9 bases. This CDR3 is built from 16 residues. Trimming took 3 bases from V and 8 from J; bases not matched to a gene: 11. The V gene's germline CDR1 is LNHNV and CDR2 YYDKDF (reference sequence). For the CDR3, the DNA is TGTGCCACCAGCAGGGTACCGGGACAGGGTTGGGATGAGCAGTTCTTC. It translates to CATSRVPGQGWDEQFF.

The chain has TRBV19 and TRBJ2-3, with D possibly being TRBD2 (6 bases). The CDR3 sequence is 15 residues long. V lost 4 bases, J lost 5 bases, and 16 bases lay in between. CDR1 is LNHDA and CDR2 is SQIVND in the germline V gene (reference sequence). CDR3 amino acids: CASSTMEGRIDTQYF. CDR3 nucleotides: TGTGCCAGTAGTACAATGGAGGGGCGCATAGATACGCAGTATTTT.

This clone was counted a few times. This rearrangement joins TRBV5-1 to TRBJ2-7; 9 positions match TRBD1. CDR1 is SGHRS, CDR2 YFSETQ, per germline. V shed 5 bases and J 2 bases; nucleotides not matched to a gene: 8. The CDR3 consists of 15 residues. For the CDR3, the DNA is TGCGCCAGCAGTGGAGGACAGGGGAGGACCTACGAGCAGTACTTC. Protein product: CASSGGQGRTYEQYF.

The rearrangement uses TRBV6-5 and TRBJ1-5, with D hard to call. Germline CDR1 MNHEY, CDR2 SVGAGI. This CDR3 region has 13 residues. Trimming pared 6 bases from V and 11 bases from J, leaving 17 bases between. The CDR3 is CASSKGPLWAQHF. As DNA, the CDR3 is TGTGCCAGCAGCAAGGGCCCTCTTTGGGCCCAGCATTTT.

The chain links TRBV9 to TRBJ2-3; D ambiguous. Germline lookup yields CDR1 SGDLS and CDR2 YYNGEE. The CDR3 covers 15 residues. V lost 0 bases, J lost 1 base, and 9 bases lay in between. The CDR3 sequence: CASSVDTAGTDTQYF. The CDR3 DNA is TGTGCCAGCAGCGTAGATACGGCAGGCACAGATACGCAGTATTTT.

This clone was observed a handful of times. V is TRBV7-9 and J is TRBJ2-2; D is uncertain. V gave up 5 bases and J gave up 6 bases, with 7 bases separating them. This CDR3 region has 12 residues. In germline, CDR1 is SEHNR, CDR2 FQNEAQ (reference sequence). CDR3 nucleotides: TGTGCCAGCAGCCCCAAGGCCGGGGAGCTGTTTTTT. Translating gives CASSPKAGELFF. The full variable domain, its missing parts supplied by reference TRBV7-9 and TRBJ2-2, is DTGVSQNPRHKITKRGQNVTFRCDPISEHNRLYWYRQTLGQGPEFLTYFQNEAQLEKSRLLSDRFSAERPKGSFSTLEIQRTEQGDSAMYLCASSPKAGELFFGEGSRLTVL.

The V and J genes are TRBV6-5 and TRBJ1-1; perhaps TRBD1 as D (5 bases). From germline, CDR1 is MNHEY and CDR2 SVGAGI. The CDR3 is 15 residues long. Trimming left V 0 bases short and J 2 bases short, with 10 bases between. The CDR3, as DNA: TGTGCCAGCAGTTACTCGACAGCCATTAACACTGAAGCTTTCTTT. Its translation: CASSYSTAINTEAFF.

This clone showed up just a few times. CDR3 amino acids: CAIMRASEQYF. The CDR3 DNA follows: TGTGCCATCATGAGGGCTAGCGAGCAGTACTTC. The chain uses TRBV10-3 and TRBJ2-7, with D perhaps matching TRBD2 (5 bases). CDR1 and CDR2 from the germline V gene are ENHRY and SYGVKD. The CDR3 sequence is 11 residues long. The V end lost 7 bases, the J end lost 6 bases, and 10 bases lay between the germline ends.

There are a few counts of this clone. The rearrangement links TRBV6-5 to TRBJ2-7, with TRBD1 matching 7 bases. V dropped 8 bases and J dropped 3; count of bases not matched to a gene: 4. The CDR3 sequence is 12 residues long. Germline V lookup: CDR1 MNHEY, CDR2 SVGAGI. CDR3 region: CASGTAGYEQYF. Written as DNA, the CDR3 is TGTGCCAGCGGGACAGCCGGCTACGAGCAGTACTTC.

This chain uses TRBV19 with TRBJ1-2, with D possibly TRBD1 on 5 matching bases. The germline gives CDR1 LNHDA, CDR2 SQIVND (reference sequence). The CDR3 consists of 12 residues. Trimming took off 10 bases at V and 2 bases at J, with 11 bases between the two ends. In DNA, the CDR3 is TGTGCCACGGGACGGCTAAACTATGGCTACACCTTC. Residues: CATGRLNYGYTF. Looking up the rest from reference TRBV19 and TRBJ1-2 gives the full variable domain: DGGITQSPKYLFRKEGQNVTLSCEQNLNHDAMYWYRQDPGQGLRLIYYSQIVNDFQKGDIAEGYSVSREKKESFPLTVTSAQKNPTAFYLCATGRLNYGYTFGSGTRLTVV.

The V call is TRBV5-1, the J call TRBJ2-5, with D perhaps matching TRBD1 (6 bases). With the DNA end fitting TRBJ2-7 better, the J assignment may be wrong. Germline CDR1 is SGHRS and CDR2 is YFSETQ. The CDR3 has 15 residues. The CDR3 bases are TGCGCCAGCAGCCCCGAGGCGACAGGAGCCTACGAGCAGTACTTC. Translation gives CASSPEATGAYEQYF.

A word on this clone: This sample includes further DNA sequences coding for the same CDR3. This chain uses TRBV5-1 with TRBJ2-6, with D unresolved. The CDR3 is made up of 15 amino acids. V was shortened by 0 bases and J by 1 base, with 5 bases between the two germline ends. Germline CDR1 SGHRS, CDR2 YFSETQ. The CDR3 spells CASSLAGSGANVLTF. DNA of the CDR3: TGCGCCAGCAGCTTGGCCGGATCTGGGGCCAACGTCCTGACTTTC.